This T cell receptor (beta chain) was sequenced in a study of radiation and T cells in renal cell carcinoma. Points from the study as a whole: Without pretreatment biopsies, baseline tumor clonotype presence was undetermined.

Using immunoSEQ multiplex PCR, the repertoire was profiled, and TCRdb retains in-frame clones only, with some absent. The table has about 95,000 clones, about 86% seen once; the top ten hold under 9.5%. The sample holds a few counts of this clone. The antigen is not known. Time point of the sample: baseline pretreatment blood. Noted treatment: 15 Gy SBRT to primary tumor, nephrectomy 4 weeks later. The CDR3 spans 13 residues. CDR1 and CDR2 from the germline V gene are LNHDA and SQIVND (reference sequence). V dropped 4 bases and J dropped 6 bases, with 12 bases sitting between them. The sample was blood, taken from a patient whose treatment included radiotherapy and nephrectomy. The receptor was derived from a man aged 45-65 years with renal cell carcinoma. The genes are TRBV19 and TRBJ1-1; D is undetermined. CDR3 residues: CASSKPGMSEAFF. Written as DNA, the CDR3 is TGTGCCAGTAGTAAGCCTGGAATGTCTGAAGCTTTCTTT.